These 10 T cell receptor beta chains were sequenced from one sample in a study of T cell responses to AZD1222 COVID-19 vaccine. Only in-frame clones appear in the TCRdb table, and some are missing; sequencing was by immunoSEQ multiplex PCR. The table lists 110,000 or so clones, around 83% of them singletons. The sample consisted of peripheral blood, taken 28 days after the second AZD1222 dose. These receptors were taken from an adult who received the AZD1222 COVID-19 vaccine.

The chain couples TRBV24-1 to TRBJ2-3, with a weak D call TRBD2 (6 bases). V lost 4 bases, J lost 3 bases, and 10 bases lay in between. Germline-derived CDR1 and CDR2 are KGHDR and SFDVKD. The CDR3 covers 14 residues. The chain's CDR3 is CATSEGGPTDTQYF. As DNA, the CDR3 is TGTGCCACCAGTGAAGGAGGGCCGACAGATACGCAGTATTTT.

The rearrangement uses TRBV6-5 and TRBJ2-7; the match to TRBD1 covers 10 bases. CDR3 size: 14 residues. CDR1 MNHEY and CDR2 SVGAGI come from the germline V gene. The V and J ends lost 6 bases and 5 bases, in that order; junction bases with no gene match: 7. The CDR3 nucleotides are TGTGCCAGCAGGAGACAGGGGGCAGGAAACGAGCAGTACTTC. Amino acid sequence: CASRRQGAGNEQYF.

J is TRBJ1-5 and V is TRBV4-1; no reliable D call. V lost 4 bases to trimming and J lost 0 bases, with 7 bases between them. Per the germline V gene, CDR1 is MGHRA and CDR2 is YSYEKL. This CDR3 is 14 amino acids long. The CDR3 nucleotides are TGCGCCAGCAGCCCCCCGTATAGCAATCAGCCCCAGCATTTT. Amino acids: CASSPPYSNQPQHF.

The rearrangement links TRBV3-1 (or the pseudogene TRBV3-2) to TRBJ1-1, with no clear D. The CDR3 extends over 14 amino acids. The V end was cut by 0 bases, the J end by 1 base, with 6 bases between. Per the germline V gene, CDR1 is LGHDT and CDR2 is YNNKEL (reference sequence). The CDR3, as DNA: TGTGCCAGCAGCCAAGAACCAGGGAACACTGAAGCTTTCTTT. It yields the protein CASSQEPGNTEAFF.

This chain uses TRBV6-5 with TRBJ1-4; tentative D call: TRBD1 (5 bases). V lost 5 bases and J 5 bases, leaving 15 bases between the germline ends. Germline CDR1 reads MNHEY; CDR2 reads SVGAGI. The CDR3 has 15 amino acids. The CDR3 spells CASSRTGLTNEKLFF. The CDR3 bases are TGTGCCAGCAGTCGAACGGGACTGACAAATGAAAAACTGTTTTTT.

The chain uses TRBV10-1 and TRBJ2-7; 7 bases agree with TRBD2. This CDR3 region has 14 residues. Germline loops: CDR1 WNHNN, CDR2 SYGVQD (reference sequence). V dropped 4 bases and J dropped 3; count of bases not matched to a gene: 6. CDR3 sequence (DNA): TGCGCCAGCAGTGGGGGGACGGGGGGCTACGAGCAGTACTTC. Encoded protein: CASSGGTGGYEQYF.

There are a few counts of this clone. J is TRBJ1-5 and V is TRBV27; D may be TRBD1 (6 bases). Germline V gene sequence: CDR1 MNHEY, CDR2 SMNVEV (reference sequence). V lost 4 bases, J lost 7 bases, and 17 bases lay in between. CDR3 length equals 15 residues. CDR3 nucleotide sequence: TGTGCCAGCAGTTCTACAGGGAACCTAGGGCAGCCCCAGCATTTT. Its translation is CASSSTGNLGQPQHF.

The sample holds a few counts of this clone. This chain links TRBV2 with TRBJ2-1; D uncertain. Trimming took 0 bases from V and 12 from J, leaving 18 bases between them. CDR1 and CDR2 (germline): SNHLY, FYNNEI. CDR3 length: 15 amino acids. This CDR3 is CASSEAFTSRAGQFF. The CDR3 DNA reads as TGTGCCAGCAGTGAAGCGTTCACTTCCCGGGCTGGGCAGTTCTTC.

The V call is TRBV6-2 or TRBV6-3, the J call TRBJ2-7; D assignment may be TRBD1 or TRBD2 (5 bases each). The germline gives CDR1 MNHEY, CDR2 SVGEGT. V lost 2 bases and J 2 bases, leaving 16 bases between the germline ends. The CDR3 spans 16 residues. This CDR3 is CASSYAPRDGAYEQYF. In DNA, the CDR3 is TGTGCCAGCAGTTACGCACCCCGGGACGGCGCCTACGAGCAGTACTTC.

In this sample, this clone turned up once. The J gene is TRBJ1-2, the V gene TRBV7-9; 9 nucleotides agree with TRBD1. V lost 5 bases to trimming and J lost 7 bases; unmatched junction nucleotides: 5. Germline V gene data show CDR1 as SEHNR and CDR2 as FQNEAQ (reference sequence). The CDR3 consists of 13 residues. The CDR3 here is CASSLGQGLGYTF. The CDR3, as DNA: TGTGCCAGCAGCCTGGGACAGGGTCTTGGCTACACCTTC.